This T cell receptor beta chain was profiled in a study of cytomegalovirus exposure and HLA in healthy donors. This clone was seen more than once but under ten times. Its target is unknown. The method was immunoSEQ multiplex PCR; TCRdb's version includes in-frame clones alone and lacks a portion of them. The repertoire consists of 100,000 to 150,000 clones, with around 94% occurring once and the leading ten covering 1% to 1.5%. Findings of the study overall: Subsequent analysis showed first-cohort TCR clusters tending to co-occur in around 110 validation repertoires. Cytomegalovirus-associated TCR beta chains were listed, numbering 164.

The CDR3 sequence is 14 residues long. The V gene end was trimmed by 4 bases and the J gene end by 1 base; junction bases not matched to a gene: 1. CDR1 and CDR2 (germline): SEHNR, FQNEAQ (reference sequence). This clonotype was obtained from a woman between 18 and 29 years old in good health and CMV-seronegative. This chain uses TRBV7-9 with TRBJ1-5; 7 bases map to TRBD1. Material for sequencing was PBMCs. Written as DNA, the CDR3 is TGTGCCAGCAGCTCGACAGGGAGCAATCAGCCCCAGCATTTT. Amino acid sequence: CASSSTGSNQPQHF.